Detailed here is one T cell receptor (beta chain). Method: immunoSEQ multiplex PCR; TCRdb's copy keeps in-frame clones and lacks some. Among around 52,000 clones listed, approximately 95% were seen once. The entry originates in a study of cytomegalovirus exposure and HLA in healthy donors. This CDR3 spans 14 amino acids. V was shortened by 4 bases and J by 4 bases, with 13 bases between the two germline ends. CDR1 SGHRS and CDR2 YFSETQ come from the germline V gene. The genes are TRBV5-1 and TRBJ2-3, with a weak D call TRBD2 (6 bases). The sequenced sample was PBMCs. This sequence was found in a woman between 18 and 30 years old in good health and CMV-seronegative. CDR3: CASSGSGGADTQYF. The CDR3 DNA follows: TGCGCCAGCAGCGGTAGCGGAGGGGCAGATACGCAGTATTTT.